A selection of T cell receptor beta chains follows, all from one sample in a study of identical twins. MiXCR was run by TCRdb on the 5' RACE reads, yielding one entry per CDR3 protein. The data hold roughly 630,000 distinct CDR3 sequences, with around 7.4% observed a single time. Separately, the same data were catalogued under a study of yellow fever vaccine responses in identical twins.

Material for sequencing was PBMCs. The receptors here all came from a woman between 18 and 29 years old in good health. Each CDR3 is given with its conserved first and last residue. The order of the fields is J gene, V gene, D gene, clone size, CDR3 DNA, CDR3 protein. The D gene is left open where the match is weak. Only some rows state a clone size, as once, few, many or a class for expanded clones.

j_gene: TRBJ2-2
v_gene: TRBV2
d_gene: TRBD2
abundance: many
CDR3nt: TGTGCCAGCAGTCAACGGGGGGGCCTACGAGGGGAGCTGTTTTTT
CDR3aa: CASSQRGGLRGELFF

j_gene: TRBJ1-3
v_gene: TRBV20-1
d_gene: NA
abundance: few
CDR3nt: TGCAGTGCTAGAGATAGGCAGACTGGAAACACCATATATTTT
CDR3aa: CSARDRQTGNTIYF

j_gene: TRBJ2-2
v_gene: TRBV12-3/TRBV12-4
d_gene: NA
abundance: NA
CDR3nt: TGTGCCAGCTGTCCTTCACTCCCTGACACCGGGGAGCTGTTTTTT
CDR3aa: CASCPSLPDTGELFF

j_gene: TRBJ2-1
v_gene: TRBV12-3/TRBV12-4
d_gene: TRBD1
abundance: many
CDR3nt: TGTGCCAGCACCCAACCGGGACAGGGGGTCTTC
CDR3aa: CASTQPGQGVF

j_gene: TRBJ1-2
v_gene: TRBV3-1
d_gene: TRBD1
abundance: many
CDR3nt: TGTGCCAGCAGCCCGGGTGGGACAGAGACACTTGGCTACACCTTC
CDR3aa: CASSPGGTETLGYTF

j_gene: TRBJ1-6
v_gene: TRBV10-1
d_gene: NA
abundance: NA
CDR3nt: TGCGCCAGCCAAGAGCGGGAAAACTATAATTCACCCCTCCACTTT
CDR3aa: CASQERENYNSPLHF

j_gene: TRBJ1-1
v_gene: TRBV12-3/TRBV12-4
d_gene: NA
abundance: few
CDR3nt: TGTGCCAGCAGCGTGGACAGACAAAACACTGAAGCTTTCTTT
CDR3aa: CASSVDRQNTEAFF

j_gene: TRBJ2-5
v_gene: TRBV7-9
d_gene: NA
abundance: few
CDR3nt: TGTGCCAGCGGCCGATTGGAAGTAGAGACCCAGTACTTC
CDR3aa: CASGRLEVETQYF

j_gene: TRBJ2-2
v_gene: TRBV12-3/TRBV12-4
d_gene: NA
abundance: NA
CDR3nt: TGTGCCAGCAGTTTCCTTCCCGGGGAGCTGTTTTTT
CDR3aa: CASSFLPGELFF

j_gene: TRBJ1-3
v_gene: TRBV7-6
d_gene: NA
abundance: few
CDR3nt: TGTGCCAGCAGCTTAGGGCAGTTTGCTGGAAACACCATATATTTT
CDR3aa: CASSLGQFAGNTIYF

j_gene: TRBJ2-1
v_gene: TRBV5-1
d_gene: NA
abundance: NA
CDR3nt: TGCGCCAGCAGCTTGGCCGGGGACCCCAATGAGCAGTTCTTC
CDR3aa: CASSLAGDPNEQFF

j_gene: TRBJ2-5
v_gene: TRBV5-1
d_gene: TRBD1
abundance: few
CDR3nt: TGCGCCAGCAGCCCCCGGACAGGGGATTGGGAGACCCAGTACTTC
CDR3aa: CASSPRTGDWETQYF

j_gene: TRBJ2-1
v_gene: TRBV7-2
d_gene: NA
abundance: NA
CDR3nt: TGTGCCAGCAGCTTAGTCAGAGGCGGGGGCCTTAACAATGAGCAGTTCTTC
CDR3aa: CASSLVRGGGLNNEQFF

j_gene: TRBJ1-1
v_gene: TRBV5-1
d_gene: NA
abundance: many
CDR3nt: TGCGCCAGCAGGTCGAGCAGCACCAGGGCCACTGAAGCTTTCTTT
CDR3aa: CASRSSSTRATEAFF

j_gene: TRBJ2-1
v_gene: TRBV27
d_gene: NA
abundance: few
CDR3nt: TGTGCCAGCAGGAGGGATTTAAGTGGACGGAGGGGCAATGAGCAGTTCTTC
CDR3aa: CASRRDLSGRRGNEQFF

j_gene: TRBJ1-5
v_gene: TRBV7-8
d_gene: NA
abundance: many
CDR3nt: TGTGCCAGCAGTAACCGTCAGGACAGAAGCGTAGATTTGCCCCAGCATTTT
CDR3aa: CASSNRQDRSVDLPQHF

j_gene: TRBJ2-3
v_gene: TRBV20-1
d_gene: NA
abundance: many
CDR3nt: TGCAGTGCTACTCCTCCGGGACTTGGGGCGGATACGCAGTATTTT
CDR3aa: CSATPPGLGADTQYF

j_gene: TRBJ1-2
v_gene: TRBV12-3/TRBV12-4
d_gene: TRBD1
abundance: many
CDR3nt: TGTGCCAGCAGTCCGGGGACAGGGGAAAACTATGGCTACACCTTC
CDR3aa: CASSPGTGENYGYTF

j_gene: TRBJ2-1
v_gene: TRBV10-3
d_gene: TRBD2
abundance: many
CDR3nt: TGTGCCATCAGTGAGTCGGGGGGGAACTACAATGAGCAGTTCTTC
CDR3aa: CAISESGGNYNEQFF

j_gene: TRBJ2-2
v_gene: TRBV6-1
d_gene: NA
abundance: NA
CDR3nt: TGTGCCAGCAGCCGGACAAATACTCCGAACACCGGGGAGCTGTTTTTT
CDR3aa: CASSRTNTPNTGELFF

j_gene: TRBJ1-1
v_gene: TRBV4-1
d_gene: TRBD1
abundance: few
CDR3nt: TGCGCCAGCAGCCAAGATAGGACAGGGGGCTTTGTCACTGAAGCTTTCTTT
CDR3aa: CASSQDRTGGFVTEAFF

j_gene: TRBJ1-6
v_gene: TRBV25-1
d_gene: NA
abundance: many
CDR3nt: TGTGCCAGCCGGGAGGAGGGGTATAATTCACCCCTCCACTTT
CDR3aa: CASREEGYNSPLHF

j_gene: TRBJ1-1
v_gene: TRBV20-1
d_gene: TRBD1
abundance: few
CDR3nt: TGCAGTGCTAGGTCTACAGGGGATTTTGAAGCTTTCTTT
CDR3aa: CSARSTGDFEAFF

j_gene: TRBJ2-3
v_gene: TRBV14
d_gene: NA
abundance: NA
CDR3nt: TGTGCCAGCAGCCAAGATCCGCGGGTAGCGTGGACAGATACGCAGTATTTT
CDR3aa: CASSQDPRVAWTDTQYF

j_gene: TRBJ2-1
v_gene: TRBV25-1
d_gene: TRBD2
abundance: NA
CDR3nt: TGTGCCAGCAGTTGGGGCGGGGGATCCGGTGAGCAGTTCTTC
CDR3aa: CASSWGGGSGEQFF

j_gene: TRBJ1-1
v_gene: TRBV11-1
d_gene: NA
abundance: few
CDR3nt: TGTGCCAGCAGCTTAGAGGTTAGGGGAGCTGAAGCTTTCTTT
CDR3aa: CASSLEVRGAEAFF

j_gene: TRBJ2-5
v_gene: TRBV28
d_gene: NA
abundance: NA
CDR3nt: TGTGCCAGCAGTGTGGGTACTTTACAAGAGACCCAGTACTTC
CDR3aa: CASSVGTLQETQYF

j_gene: TRBJ2-3
v_gene: TRBV19
d_gene: NA
abundance: NA
CDR3nt: TGTGCCAGTACGCGAACGTGGGCACACACAGATACGCAGTATTTT
CDR3aa: CASTRTWAHTDTQYF

j_gene: TRBJ1-1
v_gene: TRBV2
d_gene: NA
abundance: NA
CDR3nt: TGTGCCAGCAGTGAAGCGGATCCAGGGGTGAACACTGAAGCTTTCTTT
CDR3aa: CASSEADPGVNTEAFF

j_gene: TRBJ2-7
v_gene: TRBV7-6
d_gene: NA
abundance: NA
CDR3nt: TGTGCCAGCAGCTTAGCCGTCGGGGCAACCTACGAGCAGTACTTC
CDR3aa: CASSLAVGATYEQYF

j_gene: TRBJ2-5
v_gene: TRBV6-5
d_gene: NA
abundance: NA
CDR3nt: TGTGCCAGCAGTTACCGTCAGGGTCAGGGAGAGACCCAGTACTTC
CDR3aa: CASSYRQGQGETQYF

j_gene: TRBJ2-7
v_gene: TRBV6-5
d_gene: TRBD1
abundance: few
CDR3nt: TGTGCCAGCAGTTACGGGACAGCCTCCTACGAGCAGTACTTC
CDR3aa: CASSYGTASYEQYF

j_gene: TRBJ2-7
v_gene: TRBV7-6
d_gene: NA
abundance: NA
CDR3nt: TGTGCCAGCGGGCCCGGGTTGCGAGAGCAGTACTTC
CDR3aa: CASGPGLREQYF

j_gene: TRBJ2-7
v_gene: TRBV3-1
d_gene: NA
abundance: NA
CDR3nt: TGTGCCAGCAGCCACCTACACTACGAGCAGTACTTC
CDR3aa: CASSHLHYEQYF

j_gene: TRBJ2-2
v_gene: TRBV12-3/TRBV12-4
d_gene: TRBD1
abundance: many
CDR3nt: TGTGCCAGCGGGGACAGTCACACCGGGGAGCTGTTTTTT
CDR3aa: CASGDSHTGELFF

j_gene: TRBJ2-1
v_gene: TRBV5-1
d_gene: TRBD2
abundance: many
CDR3nt: TGCGCCAGCAGCCTGGAAGGGACTAGCGGGAGGGGTGAGCAGTTCTTC
CDR3aa: CASSLEGTSGRGEQFF

j_gene: TRBJ1-2
v_gene: TRBV28
d_gene: TRBD1
abundance: few
CDR3nt: TGTGCCAGCAGCGTAGGGGCGTACAGGGGGCGGGATTACTATGGCTACACCTTC
CDR3aa: CASSVGAYRGRDYYGYTF

j_gene: TRBJ2-7
v_gene: TRBV7-2
d_gene: TRBD1
abundance: many
CDR3nt: TGTGCCAGCAGCCCCGGGACAGTCAGCTCCTACGAGCAGTACTTC
CDR3aa: CASSPGTVSSYEQYF

j_gene: TRBJ1-6
v_gene: TRBV28
d_gene: NA
abundance: NA
CDR3nt: TGTGCCAGCAGTTTTTCCGGGCAGGGAGATTCACCCCTCCACTTT
CDR3aa: CASSFSGQGDSPLHF

j_gene: TRBJ2-3
v_gene: TRBV11-2
d_gene: TRBD2
abundance: NA
CDR3nt: TGTGCCAGCAGCTTATGGGGGACTAGCGGGAGTCGGGGCACAGATACGCAGTATTTT
CDR3aa: CASSLWGTSGSRGTDTQYF

j_gene: TRBJ2-5
v_gene: TRBV12-3/TRBV12-4
d_gene: TRBD2
abundance: NA
CDR3nt: TGTGCCAGCAGTCTGACATATAGCGGGGAAGAGACCCAGTACTTC
CDR3aa: CASSLTYSGEETQYF

j_gene: TRBJ2-3
v_gene: TRBV19
d_gene: NA
abundance: many
CDR3nt: TGTGCCAGTAGTATGTCAACAGATACGCAGTATTTT
CDR3aa: CASSMSTDTQYF

j_gene: TRBJ2-5
v_gene: TRBV6-5
d_gene: NA
abundance: NA
CDR3nt: TGTGCCAGCAGTTATCGCCGGGGCCAAGAGACCCAGTACTTC
CDR3aa: CASSYRRGQETQYF

j_gene: TRBJ2-1
v_gene: TRBV20-1
d_gene: NA
abundance: NA
CDR3nt: TGCAGTGCTAGAGCCCAGGGTTCCTACAATGAGCAGTTCTTC
CDR3aa: CSARAQGSYNEQFF